These 11 T cell receptor beta chains originate from one sample sequenced in a study of tumor-infiltrating lymphocytes in primary liver carcinoma. Bulk tissue was left unsorted, and RNA and DNA were co-extracted from 20-30 mg of it. From around 0.5 ug total RNA, TCR beta cDNA was generated with a primer in the constant region. Slightly modified ARM-PCR, run as three nested multiplex PCR rounds, produced the TCR beta libraries. It was with TRBV1-TRBV30 forward primers and a C-beta reverse primer that the first two PCR rounds were run, at around 9 cycles each. TCRdb used MiXCR to reprocess the multiplex PCR reads, holding one entry per CDR3 protein. This table holds more than 95,000 distinct CDR3 sequences, 60% to 75% found once. The source material was liver tumor tissue from sampling region 3. Sample subset: tumor region T3, left-lateral pole. These receptors all come from a woman aged 55-70 years with primary liver carcinoma and hepatitis B virus infection.

This clonotype was observed a handful of times. The rearrangement uses TRBV11-2 and TRBJ1-1, with no clear D. Germline CDR1 SGHAT, CDR2 FQNNGV. V lost 5 bases and J 3 bases, leaving 13 bases between the germline ends. The CDR3 covers 14 residues. DNA of the CDR3: TGTGCCAGCAGCCCCCTCTGGCCGGACACTGAAGCTTTCTTT. Amino acid sequence: CASSPLWPDTEAFF.

The chain carries TRBV2 and TRBJ2-3, with D tentatively TRBD2 (6 bases). The V gene's germline CDR1 is SNHLY and CDR2 FYNNEI. This CDR3 contains 13 residues. Trimming shortened V by 8 bases and J by 6 bases, and 15 bases separated the two germline ends. The CDR3 reads CASGASVDDTQYF. The CDR3 DNA sequence: TGTGCCAGCGGGGCTAGCGTGGACGATACGCAGTATTTT.

On this clonotype itself: This may be a read error: a much more frequent sequence differs by one nucleotide. V and J are TRBV13 and TRBJ2-7; weak D call: TRBD2 (5 bases). Germline V gives CDR1 PRHDT, CDR2 FYEKMQ (reference sequence). There are 14 residues in the CDR3. The DNA for the CDR3 is TGTGCCAGCAGCCCCCTGTCTAGCTCCTACCAGCAGTACTTC. Protein: CASSPLSSSYQQYF.

The J gene is TRBJ1-6, the V gene TRBV11-1; TRBD1 is a possible D gene (5 bases). This CDR3 has 13 amino acids. The germline gives CDR1 SGHAT, CDR2 FQDESV (reference sequence). Trimming removed 8 bases from V and 13 bases from J, with 18 bases in between. Here the CDR3 DNA reads TGTGCCAGCGGCCGACTTGGGGGTTCGCCCCTCCACTTT. Protein sequence: CASGRLGGSPLHF.

This clonotype appeared many times. The chain recombines TRBV14 with TRBJ2-7; D call uncertain. Between the trimmed V and J ends, which lost 3 bases and 1 base, there was a span of 4 bases. The length of the CDR3 is 12 residues. Germline values: CDR1 SGHDN, CDR2 FVKESK. The CDR3 DNA sequence: TGTGCCAGCAGCCAGCGGTCCTACGAGCAGTACTTC. It encodes CASSQRSYEQYF.

The genes are TRBV28 and TRBJ1-1; possible D gene TRBD1, 5 bases. Germline CDR1 MDHEN, CDR2 SYDVKM. Trimming stripped 4 bases from V and 1 base from J, with 10 bases between. The length of the CDR3 is 14 residues. CDR3 residues: CASSSPGGNTEAFF. The CDR3 region has the DNA TGTGCCAGCAGTTCCCCCGGGGGGAACACTGAAGCTTTCTTT.

This clonotype was observed many times. CDR3: CASSSGLAEYTGELFF. In DNA form, the CDR3 reads TGTGCCAGCAGCTCGGGACTAGCGGAGTACACCGGGGAGCTGTTTTTT. The V call is TRBV11-2, the J call TRBJ2-2, with 11 bases identical to TRBD2. With V trimmed by 4 bases and J by 3 bases, 4 bases remained unmatched. The germline V gene encodes CDR1 SGHAT and CDR2 FQNNGV. This CDR3 has 16 amino acids.

This clonotype was detected many times. The gene calls are TRBV12-3 or TRBV12-4 and TRBJ2-3; D is unclear. The ends were cut back, 5 bases at V and 3 bases at J, with 12 bases in the middle. The CDR3 runs 14 residues. CDR3 sequence: CASSSSSLTDTQYF. Here the CDR3 DNA reads TGTGCCAGCAGTAGCTCGTCTCTTACAGATACGCAGTATTTT.

V gene TRBV30 combines with J gene TRBJ1-5; D is perhaps TRBD1 (5 bases). The V gene lost 7 bases and the J gene lost 6 bases, with 13 bases spanning the gap. Germline V gives CDR1 GTSNPN, CDR2 SVGIG (reference sequence). The CDR3 has 12 residues. As DNA, the CDR3 is TGTGCCTCAGGAGGAGGGACTCAGCCCCAGCATTTT. It codes for CASGGGTQPQHF.

The V call is TRBV6-5, the J call TRBJ2-5, with TRBD2 identical over 10 bases. The V and J ends lost 6 bases and 14 bases, in that order; junction bases with no gene match: 6. This CDR3 spans 11 amino acids. Per germline, CDR1 MNHEY and CDR2 SVGAGI. The CDR3 DNA follows: TGTGCCAGCAGGCAAGCGGGAGGGATCTACTTC. Amino acid sequence: CASRQAGGIYF.

About this clonotype itself: A much larger clonotype is one base distant, so this may be a read error. The chain joins TRBV5-5 to TRBJ2-1; 13 bases are a match to TRBD2. The germline V gene encodes CDR1 SGHKS and CDR2 YYEKEE (reference sequence). CDR3 length equals 14 residues. The CDR3 nucleotides read TGTGCCAGCAGCATGACTAGCGGGAGGAATGAGCAGTCCTTC. It codes for CASSMTSGRNEQSF.